The present entry profiles one TCR beta chain with its context. The CDR3 spans 13 residues. The V gene end was trimmed by 0 bases and the J gene end by 5 bases; junction bases not matched to a gene: 0. Germline CDR1 is SGHRS and CDR2 is YFSETQ. This record belongs to a study of cytomegalovirus exposure and HLA in healthy donors. The PCR made use of 60 Vbeta and 13 Jbeta primers. In the original analysis: Unique TCR beta chains numbered approximately 76 million in a later analysis, with roughly 9.9 million shared. The table came from immunoSEQ multiplex PCR; TCRdb's copy has only in-frame clones and leaves some out. That table furnishes V, J and clone size, whereas the DNA furnished D and trimming. The sample holds some 130,000 clones; 65% to 85% are singletons and the top ten take roughly 3.8%.

The rearrangement joins TRBV5-1 to TRBJ1-2, with TRBD1 identical over 8 bases. Material for sequencing was PBMCs. The receptor comes from a male donor in good health and CMV-seronegative. The CDR3 DNA reads as TGCGCCAGCAGCTTGGGGACAGGGTATGGCTACACCTTC. Its protein product is CASSLGTGYGYTF.